This TCR beta chain comes out of a study of post-analysis software for immune sequencing data. Study conclusions and caveats: Diversity measured as normalized Chao1 was significantly lower in multiple sclerosis patients than in controls. F measure clustering grouped samples strongly by preparation batch. Five or six TRBV segments were significantly more frequent in patients than in controls. TRBV5-6, TRBV5-1 and TRBV20-1 were among these segments.

Between the trimmed V and J ends, which lost 0 bases and 8 bases, there was a span of 17 bases. This CDR3 spans 15 amino acids. Per germline, CDR1 SGHDT and CDR2 YYEEEE. As regards this clonotype: The antigen remains undetermined.

Unique-molecular-identifier-tagged TCR beta cDNA libraries were used. TCRdb used MiXCR to reprocess the PCR reads, holding one entry per CDR3 protein. The sample carries hundreds of thousands of distinct CDR3 sequences, 25% to 30% recorded once. The source of this sequence is a girl between 5 and 17 years old with multiple sclerosis. The V call is TRBV5-6, the J call TRBJ1-2; tentatively, D is TRBD1 (6 bases). Input material: blood. The CDR3 here is CASSLAGTRRGGYTF. In DNA, the CDR3 is TGTGCCAGCAGCTTGGCCGGGACAAGGCGTGGGGGCTACACCTTC.